One sample yielded the 28 T cell receptor beta chains listed below, sequenced in a study of T cells after yellow fever vaccination. TCRdb analysed the 5' RACE reads with MiXCR anew, one entry per CDR3 protein. The table lists a few hundred thousand distinct CDR3 sequences, 10% to 15% of them singletons. The sample in question was CD4+ T cells sorted from PBMCs, obtained 45 days after the yellow fever booster vaccination. The receptor source for this set is a man younger than 40 who received the YFV17D yellow fever vaccine.

The genes are TRBV29-1 and TRBJ2-1, with D perhaps matching TRBD1 (7 bases). The CDR3 is 12 residues long. CDR1 SQVTM and CDR2 ANQGSEA come from the germline V gene. V dropped 3 bases and J dropped 8 bases, with 11 bases sitting between them. The CDR3 sequence: CSVDTGEDEQFF. The CDR3 nucleotides are TGCAGCGTTGATACAGGGGAGGATGAGCAGTTCTTC.

The V call is TRBV12-3 or TRBV12-4, the J call TRBJ2-1; the D is unclear. This CDR3 is 13 amino acids long. V dropped 3 bases and J dropped 7 bases, with 10 bases sitting between them. The CDR3 DNA is TGTGCCAGCAGTTTGGTATCGGAGAATGAGCAGTTCTTC. Its protein product is CASSLVSENEQFF.

DNA for the CDR3: TGCGCCAGCAGCTTGGAGCGGAATCAGCCCCAGCATTTT. Translation: CASSLERNQPQHF. The rearrangement links TRBV5-1 to TRBJ1-5; D gene ambiguous. The V gene lost 0 bases and the J gene lost 4 bases, with 5 bases spanning the gap. Germline lookup yields CDR1 SGHRS and CDR2 YFSETQ. This CDR3 is built from 13 residues. Complete variable domain (other parts from reference TRBV5-1 and TRBJ1-5): KAGVTQTPRYLIKTRGQQVTLSCSPISGHRSVSWYQQTPGQGLQFLFEYFSETQRNKGNFPGRFSGRQFSNSRSEMNVSTLELGDSALYLCASSLERNQPQHFGDGTRLSIL.

This chain joins TRBV27 and TRBJ1-5, with TRBD1 identical over 12 bases. Germline CDR1 and CDR2: MNHEY and SMNVEV (reference sequence). The CDR3 has 14 amino acids. With V trimmed by 6 bases and J by 6 bases, 3 bases remained unmatched. The CDR3 DNA is TGTGCCAGCAGCCGGGACAGGGGGCGTCAGCCCCAGCATTTT. As protein: CASSRDRGRQPQHF.

This sequence joins TRBV9 and TRBJ2-1; TRBD2 matches at 11 bases. The CDR3 totals 17 residues. Trimming at V came to 4 bases and at J to 5 bases, leaving 11 bases not matched to a gene. Looked up from germline, CDR1 is SGDLS and CDR2 is YYNGEE. The CDR3 sequence is CASSPAPTSGNHNEQFF. In DNA, the CDR3 is TGTGCCAGCAGCCCGGCCCCGACTAGCGGGAACCACAATGAGCAGTTCTTC.

This clonotype has only a few counts. The chain couples TRBV5-6 to TRBJ2-7, with no clear D. The V end was cut by 4 bases, the J end by 0 bases, with 17 bases between. The CDR3 is 16 amino acids. Germline V lookup: CDR1 SGHDT, CDR2 YYEEEE. CDR3 nucleotides: TGTGCCAGCAGCGCATTGGGTAGCAAAAGCTCCTACGAGCAGTACTTC. This encodes CASSALGSKSSYEQYF.

A few counts support this clonotype. The rearrangement uses TRBV20-1 and TRBJ2-3; 12 bases align to TRBD2. The V gene's germline CDR1 is DFQATT and CDR2 SNEGSKA (reference sequence). The CDR3 runs 14 residues. J gave up 4 bases and V 6 bases, and 5 bases lay outside the gene matches. CDR3 sequence: CSARLAGAPDTQYF. CDR3 nucleotide sequence: TGCAGTGCAAGACTAGCGGGAGCTCCAGATACGCAGTATTTT.

This clonotype was picked up a small number of times. The chain is built from TRBV20-1 and TRBJ2-7, with a weak D call TRBD2 (6 bases). The germline V gene has CDR1 DFQATT and CDR2 SNEGSKA (reference sequence). The CDR3 sequence is 12 residues long. V was shortened by 4 bases and J by 6 bases, with 13 bases between the two germline ends. In DNA, the CDR3 is TGCAGTGCTATGGGACTTATCGGCGAGCAGTACTTC. Translating it yields CSAMGLIGEQYF.

The chain has TRBV6-5 and TRBJ2-3; D not resolved. The CDR3 extends over 12 amino acids. Germline loops: CDR1 MNHEY, CDR2 SVGAGI. V was cut by 5 bases and J by 6 bases, with 9 bases left in between. The CDR3 bases are TGTGCCAGCAGTCAAACAAGGGATACGCAGTATTTT. Protein product: CASSQTRDTQYF.

This clonotype was observed many times. The rearrangement links TRBV6-5 to TRBJ2-7, with D possibly TRBD1 on 6 matching bases. V lost 2 bases and J 2 bases, leaving 7 bases between the germline ends. The CDR3 loop spans 13 amino acids. Germline CDR1 is MNHEY and CDR2 is SVGAGI. CDR3 sequence (DNA): TGTGCCAGCAGTTACCAGGGGACCTACGAGCAGTACTTC. It encodes CASSYQGTYEQYF.

Concerning this clonotype: A much bigger clone sits one base away, suggesting this may be a read error. The gene calls are TRBV7-9 and TRBJ2-1, with a possible D match to TRBD1 (5 bases). From germline, CDR1 is SEHNR and CDR2 FQNEAQ (reference sequence). V lost 6 bases, J lost 12 bases, and 12 bases lay in between. The CDR3 loop spans 11 amino acids. The CDR3 bases are TGTGCCAGCAGTCAGGGCGTGGGGCAGTTCTTC. Its protein is CASSQGVGQFF.

There are a few counts of this clonotype. V gene TRBV5-1 combines with J gene TRBJ2-5; 7 positions agree with TRBD1. The CDR3 has 14 amino acids. J lost 1 base, V lost 4 bases, and 4 bases had no gene match. Looked up from germline, CDR1 is SGHRS and CDR2 is YFSETQ. CDR3 residues: CASSPGTAQETQYF. In DNA, the CDR3 is TGCGCCAGCAGCCCCGGGACAGCCCAAGAGACCCAGTACTTC. The whole variable domain, remainder taken from reference TRBV5-1 and TRBJ2-5, is KAGVTQTPRYLIKTRGQQVTLSCSPISGHRSVSWYQQTPGQGLQFLFEYFSETQRNKGNFPGRFSGRQFSNSRSEMNVSTLELGDSALYLCASSPGTAQETQYFGPGTRLLVL.

The chain links TRBV20-1 to TRBJ2-1; D is unclear. Trimming cost V 3 bases and J 4 bases, with 7 bases left between them. The germline gives CDR1 DFQATT, CDR2 SNEGSKA (reference sequence). The CDR3 has 12 amino acids. CDR3 DNA sequence: TGCAGTGCTAGTTCCCCATACAATGAGCAGTTCTTC. Residues: CSASSPYNEQFF.

Only a few counts were recorded for this clonotype. This rearrangement joins TRBV5-1 to TRBJ1-2, with 9 bases aligning to TRBD1. The CDR3 length is 14 residues. Germline V gene lookup returns CDR1 SGHRS and CDR2 YFSETQ. The V and J ends lost 3 bases and 7 bases, in that order; junction bases with no gene match: 7. The CDR3: CASSSGQGASGYTF. CDR3 coding DNA: TGCGCCAGCAGCTCGGGACAGGGAGCAAGTGGCTACACCTTC.

This clonotype turned up a few times. This chain joins TRBV10-2 and TRBJ2-1, with 12 bases identical to TRBD2. The ends lost 3 bases at V and 6 bases at J; junction bases unmatched: 3. The CDR3 covers 15 residues. Germline assignment: CDR1 WSHSY and CDR2 SAAADI. CDR3 sequence reads: CASSEGLAGPNEQFF. In DNA, the CDR3 is TGCGCCAGCAGTGAAGGACTAGCGGGACCCAATGAGCAGTTCTTC.

This chain links TRBV7-9 with TRBJ2-5; D is possibly TRBD1 (7 bases). Trimming pared 1 base from V and 5 bases from J, leaving 14 bases between. Germline V lookup: CDR1 SEHNR, CDR2 FQNEAQ (reference sequence). The CDR3 is 15 amino acids. CDR3 nucleotide sequence: TGTGCCAGCAGCTTAGGGAGGGACAGACGGGAGACCCAGTACTTC. It yields the protein CASSLGRDRRETQYF.

V usage is TRBV18 and J usage is TRBJ2-2; possibly TRBD1 for D (5 bases). Germline CDR1 KGHSH, CDR2 LQKENI. Trimming left V 6 bases short and J 0 bases short, with 14 bases between. The CDR3 is made up of 16 amino acids. CDR3 DNA sequence: TGTGCCAGCTCGCCCCAGGGCGTTCCGAACACCGGGGAGCTGTTTTTT. This sequence encodes CASSPQGVPNTGELFF.

The rearrangement links TRBV28 to TRBJ2-6; the D is unclear. The V end lost 8 bases, the J end lost 0 bases, and 8 bases lay between the germline ends. Germline V gene sequence: CDR1 MDHEN, CDR2 SYDVKM. The CDR3 sequence is 14 residues long. The chain's CDR3 is CASEKSSGANVLTF. CDR3 nucleotides: TGTGCCAGCGAAAAAAGCTCTGGGGCCAACGTCCTGACTTTC.

This rearrangement joins TRBV4-2 to TRBJ2-3; TRBD2 might be the D (6 bases). Germline V CDR1 and CDR2: LGHNA, YNFKEQ. Trimming cost V 0 bases and J 2 bases, with 9 bases left between them. CDR3 length equals 15 residues. The CDR3: CASSQERDFTDTQYF. The CDR3 region has the DNA TGTGCCAGCAGCCAAGAGAGGGACTTCACAGATACGCAGTATTTT.

The CDR3 sequence is CASSHLAAGELFF. CDR3 in DNA: TGTGCCAGCAGCCATTTAGCGGCCGGGGAGCTGTTTTTT. The chain has TRBV14 and TRBJ2-2, with TRBD2 as a possible D gene (6 bases). Germline V gene data show CDR1 as SGHDN and CDR2 as FVKESK. The CDR3 consists of 13 residues. The V and J ends lost 3 bases and 6 bases respectively, with 8 bases between them.

This chain links TRBV20-1 with TRBJ2-5, with a tentative D call TRBD2 (6 bases). CDR1 is DFQATT and CDR2 is SNEGSKA in the germline V gene (reference sequence). The CDR3 is made up of 14 amino acids. Trimming stripped 6 bases from V and 5 bases from J, with 19 bases between. In nucleotides, the CDR3 is TGCAGTGCCCTCCTTGGGGGGTCGGGGGAGACCCAGTACTTC. Its protein product is CSALLGGSGETQYF.

Only a few counts were recorded for this clonotype. CDR3 residues: CSVDLPPTYEQYF. The CDR3, as DNA: TGCAGCGTTGATCTCCCCCCGACTTACGAGCAGTACTTC. This sequence joins TRBV29-1 and TRBJ2-7; D remains ambiguous. Germline V CDR1 and CDR2: SQVTM, ANQGSEA. This CDR3 is built from 13 residues. Trimming took off 3 bases at V and 4 bases at J, with 13 bases between the two ends.

This clonotype has only a few counts. The rearrangement joins TRBV20-1 to TRBJ2-2; no firm D call. The CDR3 length is 14 residues. Trimming took off 3 bases at V and 1 base at J, with 9 bases between the two ends. CDR1 and CDR2 (germline): DFQATT, SNEGSKA (reference sequence). The CDR3 loop is CSASSGVNTGELFF. CDR3 DNA: TGCAGTGCTAGTTCTGGGGTGAACACCGGGGAGCTGTTTTTT.

This clonotype was observed a few times. J is TRBJ2-7 and V is TRBV5-5, with D perhaps matching TRBD1 (5 bases). Germline V gives CDR1 SGHKS, CDR2 YYEKEE (reference sequence). The CDR3 extends over 14 amino acids. V dropped 4 bases and J dropped 2 bases, with 13 bases sitting between them. The CDR3 loop is CASSPAGHTYEQYF. The CDR3 nucleotides read TGTGCCAGCAGCCCCGCCGGACATACCTACGAGCAGTACTTC.

The rearrangement uses TRBV19 and TRBJ1-2; D gene unclear. The germline gives CDR1 LNHDA, CDR2 SQIVND (reference sequence). The CDR3 has 11 amino acids. V was shortened by 3 bases and J by 4 bases, with 3 bases between the two germline ends. The CDR3 nucleotides read TGTGCCAGTAGTATGGTCTATGGCTACACCTTC. This encodes CASSMVYGYTF.

This clonotype showed up just a few times. V usage is TRBV5-1 and J usage is TRBJ2-3, with D uncertain. This CDR3 has 12 amino acids. CDR1 is SGHRS, CDR2 YFSETQ, per germline. V gave up 10 bases and J gave up 7 bases, with 16 bases separating them. The CDR3 spells CAGVCDWYTQYF. CDR3 nucleotides: TGCGCCGGAGTCTGTGATTGGTATACGCAGTATTTT.

This clonotype was detected a few times. V usage is TRBV20-1 and J usage is TRBJ1-2; TRBD1 is a possible D gene (6 bases). Germline CDR1 DFQATT, CDR2 SNEGSKA (reference sequence). The CDR3 totals 13 residues. Trimming removed 0 bases at V and 10 bases at J, with 15 bases between. CDR3 in amino acids: CSARDSRQADYTF. CDR3 coding DNA: TGCAGTGCTAGAGATTCGAGACAGGCAGACTACACCTTC.

A few counts support this clonotype. The CDR3 nucleotides read TGCAGTGCCTTTACGGGACAGGGCTACGAGCAGTACTTC. Translating it yields CSAFTGQGYEQYF. This rearrangement joins TRBV20-1 to TRBJ2-7; TRBD1 matches 9 bases. This CDR3 region has 13 residues. Germline V gene data show CDR1 as DFQATT and CDR2 as SNEGSKA (reference sequence). V shed 6 bases, J shed 3 bases, and the junction held 6 bases outside the gene matches.